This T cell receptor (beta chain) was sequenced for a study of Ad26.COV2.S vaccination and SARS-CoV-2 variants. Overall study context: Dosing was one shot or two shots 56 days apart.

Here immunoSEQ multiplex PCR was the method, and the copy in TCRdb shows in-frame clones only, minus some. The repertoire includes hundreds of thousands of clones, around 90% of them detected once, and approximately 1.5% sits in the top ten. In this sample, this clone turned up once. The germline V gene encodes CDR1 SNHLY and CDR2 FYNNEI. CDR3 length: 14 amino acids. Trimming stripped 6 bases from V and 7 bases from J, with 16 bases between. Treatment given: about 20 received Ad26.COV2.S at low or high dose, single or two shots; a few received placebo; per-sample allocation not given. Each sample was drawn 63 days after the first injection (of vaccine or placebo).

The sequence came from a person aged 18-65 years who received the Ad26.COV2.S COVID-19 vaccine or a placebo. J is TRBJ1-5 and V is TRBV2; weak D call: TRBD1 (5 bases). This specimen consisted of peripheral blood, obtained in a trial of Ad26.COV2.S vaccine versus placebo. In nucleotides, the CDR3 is TGTGCCAGCAGCTACGACAGTCCCAGACAGCCCCAGCATTTT. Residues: CASSYDSPRQPQHF.